Listed here are 23 T cell receptor beta chains from one sample, sequenced in a study of CD8 T cells in Susac syndrome. An amount of RNA that ranged from roughly 0.45 to 1 ug was reverse transcribed with random hexamers. TCRdb fed the immunoSEQ multiplex PCR reads into MiXCR, producing one record per CDR3 protein. Among around 100,000 distinct CDR3 sequences listed, 95% were seen once. Material: CD8+ T cells from PBMCs. The source is a human donor with Susac syndrome.

The V call is TRBV5-1, the J call TRBJ2-3; TRBD2 aligns across 9 bases. Trimming removed 4 bases from V and 4 bases from J; junction bases left unmatched: 7. CDR3 length: 15 amino acids. CDR1 and CDR2 (germline): SGHRS, YFSETQ. The CDR3 loop is CASSTGTSNSDTQYF. CDR3 DNA: TGCGCCAGCAGCACCGGGACTAGCAACTCAGATACGCAGTATTTT.

This clonotype was seen only once. The V gene is TRBV20-1, the J gene TRBJ1-1; 7 nucleotides line up with TRBD1. There are 13 residues in the CDR3. CDR1 and CDR2 from the germline V gene are DFQATT and SNEGSKA (reference sequence). J gave up 5 bases and V 4 bases, and 7 bases lay outside the gene matches. The CDR3 nucleotides are TGCAGTGCTATAAACAGGGGAGGGACTGAAGCTTTCTTT. Its protein is CSAINRGGTEAFF.

The chain joins TRBV29-1 to TRBJ2-7, with D unresolved. With 7 bases removed from V and 3 bases from J, the gap between germline ends came to 7 bases. From germline, CDR1 is SQVTM and CDR2 ANQGSEA. The length of the CDR3 is 10 residues. The CDR3 loop reads CSAQDYEQYF. The DNA of the CDR3 is TGCAGCGCCCAGGACTACGAGCAGTACTTC.

The chain combines TRBV20-1 with TRBJ1-1; perhaps TRBD1 as D (6 bases). Germline V lookup: CDR1 DFQATT, CDR2 SNEGSKA (reference sequence). Between the trimmed V and J ends, which lost 4 bases and 1 base, there was a span of 13 bases. The CDR3 sequence is 14 residues long. The CDR3 loop is CSATSDRRNTEAFF. CDR3 sequence (DNA): TGCAGTGCTACCAGTGACAGGAGGAACACTGAAGCTTTCTTT.

CDR3 DNA sequence: TGTGCCAGCAGCCTGCACCGGGACAGGGTGAAGGGGACCCAGTACTTC. Protein product: CASSLHRDRVKGTQYF. This rearrangement joins TRBV7-9 to TRBJ2-5, with TRBD1 matching over 9 bases. The CDR3 extends over 16 amino acids. After removal of 5 bases from V and 7 bases from J, the junction contained 14 bases not matched to a gene. Germline V gives CDR1 SEHNR, CDR2 FQNEAQ (reference sequence).

The chain links TRBV27 to TRBJ2-4; D gene ambiguous. Germline lookup yields CDR1 MNHEY and CDR2 SMNVEV (reference sequence). The ends were cut back, 11 bases at V and 12 bases at J, with 14 bases in the middle. The CDR3 extends over 10 amino acids. The CDR3 sequence: CACQSGDQYF. The CDR3 DNA reads as TGTGCCTGCCAGAGTGGGGATCAGTACTTC.

The genes are TRBV20-1 and TRBJ2-3; 7 bases are shared with TRBD1. V was pared by 2 bases and J by 2 bases, with 16 bases of the junction left unmatched. The germline gives CDR1 DFQATT, CDR2 SNEGSKA (reference sequence). The CDR3 contains 18 residues. This CDR3 reads CSARRGQTILPATDTQYF. CDR3 bases: TGCAGTGCTAGACGGGGACAGACAATTCTTCCGGCCACAGATACGCAGTATTTT.

This chain links TRBV24-1 with TRBJ2-1; D unclear. The CDR3 loop spans 13 amino acids. Trimming removed 2 bases from V and 8 bases from J, with 9 bases in between. Germline CDR1 KGHDR, CDR2 SFDVKD. The CDR3 sequence is CATSDSPDDEQFF. CDR3 nucleotide sequence: TGTGCCACCAGTGATTCCCCGGACGATGAGCAGTTCTTC.

This clonotype was observed a handful of times. The chain couples TRBV3-1 to TRBJ2-7; 7 bases agree with TRBD1. V lost 3 bases to trimming and J lost 2 bases; unmatched junction nucleotides: 7. Germline assignment: CDR1 LGHDT and CDR2 YNNKEL (reference sequence). CDR3 length: 15 residues. CDR3 bases: TGTGCCAGCAGCCACCACGGGACAGATCCCTACGAGCAGTACTTC. Translation: CASSHHGTDPYEQYF.

The chain has TRBV7-9 and TRBJ2-3; 8 bases match TRBD2. The germline V gene encodes CDR1 SEHNR and CDR2 FQNEAQ (reference sequence). V was pared by 4 bases and J by 0 bases, with 6 bases of the junction left unmatched. The CDR3 spans 16 residues. The CDR3 spells CASSSTSGTSTDTQYF. DNA of the CDR3: TGTGCCAGCAGCTCAACTAGCGGAACTAGCACAGATACGCAGTATTTT. Together with reference TRBV7-9 and TRBJ2-3, the CDR3 gives the full variable domain: DTGVSQNPRHKITKRGQNVTFRCDPISEHNRLYWYRQTLGQGPEFLTYFQNEAQLEKSRLLSDRFSAERPKGSFSTLEIQRTEQGDSAMYLCASSSTSGTSTDTQYFGPGTRLTVL.

The J gene is TRBJ2-3, the V gene TRBV4-1; D gene uncertain. V was clipped by 3 bases and J by 6 bases, with 7 bases between them. The CDR3 is 12 amino acids. Germline V gives CDR1 MGHRA, CDR2 YSYEKL. The CDR3 loop is CASSHPGDTQYF. The CDR3 DNA is TGCGCCAGCAGCCACCCCGGGGATACGCAGTATTTT.

This chain links TRBV4-1 with TRBJ2-7, with D possibly TRBD1 on 5 matching bases. There are 15 residues in the CDR3. Per germline, CDR1 MGHRA and CDR2 YSYEKL. V lost 0 bases, J lost 2 bases, and 11 bases lay in between. The CDR3 sequence: CASSQEDSLTYEQYF. The CDR3 nucleotides are TGCGCCAGCAGCCAAGAAGACAGCCTCACCTACGAGCAGTACTTC.

This sequence joins TRBV28 and TRBJ2-1; weak D call: TRBD2 (5 bases). There are 15 residues in the CDR3. Germline-derived CDR1 and CDR2 are MDHEN and SYDVKM. Trimming removed 7 bases from V and 2 bases from J, with 15 bases in between. The DNA for the CDR3 is TGTGCCAGCACTGTATTGGATAGCGCCTACAATGAGCAGTTCTTC. This gives the protein CASTVLDSAYNEQFF.

The chain couples TRBV3-1 to TRBJ2-2; 12 bases fit TRBD2. The CDR3 runs to 16 residues. V gave up 3 bases and J gave up 5 bases; unmatched junction bases: 4. The V gene's germline CDR1 is LGHDT and CDR2 YNNKEL (reference sequence). This CDR3 reads CASSHGLAGWTGELFF. The CDR3 region has the DNA TGTGCCAGCAGCCACGGACTAGCGGGGTGGACCGGGGAGCTGTTTTTT.

The genes are TRBV3-1 and TRBJ1-2; 11 bases are shared with TRBD1. Germline V CDR1 and CDR2: LGHDT, YNNKEL (reference sequence). The CDR3 sequence is 16 residues long. J lost 4 bases, V lost 3 bases, and 7 bases had no gene match. CDR3 sequence (DNA): TGTGCCAGCAGCCAGGCGGGACAGGGGGACGTCTATGGCTACACCTTC. This sequence encodes CASSQAGQGDVYGYTF.

The CDR3 bases are TGCGCCAGCAGCCAGATACCAGGGGGCGGGGAGACCCAGTACTTC. Translated, it gives CASSQIPGGGETQYF. The V and J genes are TRBV4-1 and TRBJ2-5; 8 bases align to TRBD1. J gave up 5 bases and V 3 bases, and 8 bases lay outside the gene matches. The length of the CDR3 is 15 residues. CDR1 is MGHRA and CDR2 is YSYEKL in the germline V gene.

J is TRBJ1-5 and V is TRBV10-3; D ambiguous. V dropped 6 bases and J dropped 5 bases, with 8 bases sitting between them. Germline-derived CDR1 and CDR2 are ENHRY and SYGVKD. CDR3 length equals 12 residues. The chain's CDR3 is CAISQKYQPQHF. DNA of the CDR3: TGTGCCATCAGCCAGAAGTATCAGCCCCAGCATTTT.

This sequence joins TRBV27 and TRBJ2-7, with D perhaps matching TRBD1 (5 bases). Germline assignment: CDR1 MNHEY and CDR2 SMNVEV (reference sequence). The CDR3 totals 13 residues. With 5 bases removed from V and 4 bases from J, the gap between germline ends came to 12 bases. Written as DNA, the CDR3 is TGTGCCAGCAGTATCATACCAGGGTACGAGCAGTACTTC. Amino acid sequence: CASSIIPGYEQYF.

The chain recombines TRBV7-9 with TRBJ1-1, with no clear D. V was shortened by 4 bases and J by 4 bases, with 13 bases between the two germline ends. The V gene's germline CDR1 is SEHNR and CDR2 FQNEAQ (reference sequence). The CDR3 totals 14 residues. CDR3 DNA: TGTGCCAGCAGCTCTCGGGAACGCGGCACTGAAGCTTTCTTT. Residues: CASSSRERGTEAFF.

The chain carries TRBV20-1 and TRBJ1-5, with TRBD1 matching over 7 bases. J was trimmed by 3 bases and V by 0 bases; bases with no gene match: 5. Per germline, CDR1 DFQATT and CDR2 SNEGSKA (reference sequence). The length of the CDR3 is 15 residues. The CDR3, as DNA: TGCAGTGCTAGAGATTTAGGACAGGACAATCAGCCCCAGCATTTT. Protein product: CSARDLGQDNQPQHF.

The J gene is TRBJ2-1, the V gene TRBV29-1; D is perhaps TRBD1 or TRBD2 (5 bases each). Between the trimmed V and J ends, which lost 3 bases and 8 bases, there was a span of 14 bases. This CDR3 is built from 13 residues. CDR1 and CDR2 from the germline V gene are SQVTM and ANQGSEA. As DNA, the CDR3 is TGCAGCGTTGAGGGGGAAGAGGGCGATGAGCAGTTCTTC. Its translation: CSVEGEEGDEQFF.

This CDR3 reads CAGDDQGADTQYF. The CDR3 DNA reads TGTGCCGGAGACGATCAGGGGGCAGATACGCAGTATTTT. This chain links TRBV2 with TRBJ2-3, with TRBD1 matching over 7 bases. The CDR3 contains 13 residues. Losses at the gene ends were 11 bases for V and 4 bases for J; bases not matched to a gene: 9. Germline V lookup: CDR1 SNHLY, CDR2 FYNNEI.

This chain joins TRBV29-1 and TRBJ2-1, with 8 bases aligning to TRBD1. Germline values: CDR1 SQVTM, CDR2 ANQGSEA. Germline trimming cut 7 bases from V and 8 bases from J; bases unmatched to any gene: 7. The CDR3 is made up of 12 amino acids. The DNA for the CDR3 is TGCAGCGCAGGGACAGGTTATCATGAGCAGTTCTTC. Protein: CSAGTGYHEQFF.